These 25 T cell receptor beta chains share one sample of origin, sequenced in a study of cytomegalovirus exposure and HLA in healthy donors. The PCR made use of 60 Vbeta and 13 Jbeta primers. TCRdb keeps only in-frame clones here, not all; method: immunoSEQ multiplex PCR. The repertoire holds 150,000 to 200,000 clones, with approximately 70% as singletons. Sequenced material: PBMCs. The source is a man between 35 and 55 years old in good health and CMV-seropositive.

The CDR3 DNA sequence: TGTGCCAGCAGCTCTTTCGACATGGTGGACTATGGCTACACCTTC. Translating gives CASSSFDMVDYGYTF. The chain joins TRBV7-3 to TRBJ1-2; no clear D. CDR3 length: 15 amino acids. CDR1 is SGHTA, CDR2 FQGTGA, per germline. V was clipped by 4 bases and J by 3 bases, with 15 bases between them. The full variable domain, completed using reference TRBV7-3 and TRBJ1-2, is GAGVSQTPSNKVTEKGKYVELRCDPISGHTALYWYRQSLGQGPEFLIYFQGTGAADDSGLPNDRFFAVRPEGSVSTLKIQRTERGDSAVYLCASSSFDMVDYGYTFGSGTRLTVV.

This clone was found a few times. The gene calls are TRBV7-2 and TRBJ1-5; the D gene is possibly TRBD1 (6 bases). V was trimmed by 5 bases and J by 7 bases, leaving 15 bases between them. Per germline, CDR1 SGHTA and CDR2 FQGNSA. This CDR3 has 14 amino acids. CDR3 loop: CASSPDRSQQPQHF. In DNA form, the CDR3 reads TGTGCCAGCAGCCCCGACAGGAGCCAACAGCCCCAGCATTTT.

The table lists this clone with a few counts. The chain uses TRBV19 and TRBJ1-1; D might be TRBD1 (5 bases). The V and J ends lost 0 bases and 3 bases respectively, with 8 bases between them. Looked up from germline, CDR1 is LNHDA and CDR2 is SQIVND (reference sequence). This CDR3 has 14 amino acids. The CDR3 spells CASSIDDSYTEAFF. CDR3 DNA: TGTGCCAGTAGTATAGATGACAGCTACACTGAAGCTTTCTTT.

The V call is TRBV7-6, the J call TRBJ1-2; D not resolved. V dropped 2 bases and J dropped 3 bases, with 10 bases sitting between them. Germline assignment: CDR1 SGHVS and CDR2 FNYEAQ. The CDR3 loop spans 14 amino acids. The CDR3 DNA reads TGTGCCAGCAGCTTAATGTCTCAGGACTATGGCTACACCTTC. Protein: CASSLMSQDYGYTF.

There are a few counts of this clone. The CDR3 reads CASSRQGAENYGYTF. The CDR3 DNA reads TGTGCCAGCAGCCGACAGGGGGCGGAAAACTATGGCTACACCTTC. The chain links TRBV7-8 to TRBJ1-2; 10 bases are shared with TRBD1. CDR3 length: 15 amino acids. V was clipped by 5 bases and J by 2 bases; unmatched bases: 5. CDR1 SGHVS and CDR2 FQNEAQ come from the germline V gene. Full variable domain (outside the CDR3, taken from reference TRBV7-8 and TRBJ1-2): GAGVSQSPRYKVAKRGQDVALRCDPISGHVSLFWYQQALGQGPEFLTYFQNEAQLDKSGLPSDRFFAERPEGSVSTLKIQRTQQEDSAVYLCASSRQGAENYGYTFGSGTRLTVV.

This clone was counted between two and nine times. The chain joins TRBV5-1 to TRBJ1-1, with 10 positions matching TRBD1. V lost 8 bases, J lost 6 bases, and 10 bases stayed unmatched. The CDR3 extends over 14 amino acids. Germline V gene data show CDR1 as SGHRS and CDR2 as YFSETQ. CDR3 protein: CASRTGQGGPEAFF. For the CDR3, the DNA is TGCGCCAGTCGAACCGGACAGGGGGGCCCTGAAGCTTTCTTT.

Remarks on this clone: A read error may produce the germline difference seen at one junction end. The chain has TRBV7-2 and TRBJ2-4, with 8 positions matching TRBD2. The CDR3 is 14 amino acids. Germline values: CDR1 SGHTA, CDR2 FQGNSA. The CDR3 DNA sequence: TGTGCCAGCAGTTTAGCGGGGACAACGAACATTCAGTACTTC. Amino acid sequence: CASSLAGTTNIQYF.

This clone was detected only a few times. The genes are TRBV4-1 and TRBJ2-5; D is unclear. Trimming left V 3 bases short and J 1 base short, with 15 bases between. The germline V gene encodes CDR1 MGHRA and CDR2 YSYEKL. The CDR3 covers 16 residues. CDR3 bases: TGCGCCAGCAGCCAGGCCCCAGGAAGAGTCCAAGAGACCCAGTACTTC. The encoded protein is CASSQAPGRVQETQYF.

Only a few counts were recorded for this clone. This chain links TRBV19 with TRBJ2-7, with D maybe TRBD2 (6 bases). The germline V gene encodes CDR1 LNHDA and CDR2 SQIVND (reference sequence). This CDR3 region has 12 residues. The ends were cut back, 6 bases at V and 7 bases at J, with 13 bases in the middle. This CDR3 is CASSPFAGEQYF. The CDR3 DNA follows: TGTGCCAGTAGCCCATTCGCGGGGGAGCAGTACTTC.

The gene calls are TRBV4-1 and TRBJ2-1; D is ambiguous. Germline V lookup: CDR1 MGHRA, CDR2 YSYEKL. This CDR3 is 15 amino acids long. V lost 0 bases and J 0 bases, leaving 6 bases between the germline ends. CDR3 nucleotides: TGCGCCAGCAGCCAAGATCCTAGCTCCTACAATGAGCAGTTCTTC. Translating gives CASSQDPSSYNEQFF.

The chain uses TRBV4-3 and TRBJ2-7, with a tentative D call TRBD1 (6 bases). Germline V CDR1 and CDR2: LGHNA, YSLEER. This CDR3 is built from 15 residues. The V gene lost 0 bases and the J gene lost 7 bases, with 16 bases spanning the gap. The CDR3 coding sequence is TGCGCCAGCAGCCAAGATTGGTCTTCTCAGGGGGAGCAGTACTTC. Translated: CASSQDWSSQGEQYF.

This clone was seen a few times. This chain connects TRBV6-5 to TRBJ2-5; 9 bases line up with TRBD1. The J call may be faulty, since TRBJ2-7 better matches the DNA end. The germline V gene encodes CDR1 MNHEY and CDR2 SVGAGI. The CDR3 covers 16 residues. The CDR3 DNA sequence: TGTGCCAGCAGTTGGGGGGGGACAGGGAGCTCCTACGAGCAGTACTTC. Translating it yields CASSWGGTGSSYEQYF.

The chain carries TRBV29-1 and TRBJ1-1; possibly TRBD1 for D (5 bases). The germline V gene has CDR1 SQVTM and CDR2 ANQGSEA. This CDR3 has 13 residues. The germline V and J ends were trimmed by 3 bases and 1 base, with 9 bases remaining between them. CDR3 in amino acids: CSVERQTNTEAFF. DNA for the CDR3: TGCAGCGTTGAGAGACAGACGAACACTGAAGCTTTCTTT.

This clone was seen more than once but under ten times. The CDR3 region is CASTLQGGGNQPQHF. The CDR3 coding sequence is TGTGCCAGCACTTTACAGGGGGGTGGCAATCAGCCCCAGCATTTT. The rearrangement uses TRBV6-6 and TRBJ1-5; 8 nucleotides line up with TRBD1. This CDR3 contains 15 residues. V was clipped by 7 bases and J by 2 bases; unmatched bases: 7. CDR1 MNHNY and CDR2 SVGAGI come from the germline V gene (reference sequence).

The rearrangement uses TRBV6-1 and TRBJ2-7; 9 nucleotides agree with TRBD1. CDR3 length: 15 residues. Germline lookup yields CDR1 MNHNS and CDR2 SASEGT. After removal of 4 bases from V and 3 bases from J, the junction contained 7 bases not matched to a gene. The DNA for the CDR3 is TGTGCCAGCAGTGCTACAGGGGGCCCCCTCTACGAGCAGTACTTC. It yields the protein CASSATGGPLYEQYF.

This clone was observed a few times. The V call is TRBV5-5, the J call TRBJ1-5, with TRBD1 matching 8 bases. Per germline, CDR1 SGHKS and CDR2 YYEKEE (reference sequence). The CDR3 is made up of 14 amino acids. J was trimmed by 14 bases and V by 0 bases; bases with no gene match: 10. The CDR3 nucleotides read TGTGCCAGCAGCTTGGAAGGGCAGGGGGCGGCCGAGCATTTT. This sequence encodes CASSLEGQGAAEHF.

The chain recombines TRBV4-3 with TRBJ1-3; 11 bases align to TRBD1. Germline lookup yields CDR1 LGHNA and CDR2 YSLEER. V shed 1 base and J 3 bases; nucleotides not matched to a gene: 11. CDR3 length: 19 amino acids. The CDR3 region has the DNA TGCGCCAGCAGCCAAGCGGCTGGACAGGGGGCGCCGGGTGGAAACACCATATATTTT. It is translated as CASSQAAGQGAPGGNTIYF.

The J gene is TRBJ2-1, the V gene TRBV10-3, with 10 bases aligning to TRBD2. V lost 10 bases and J lost 5; bases outside the gene matches: 11. The CDR3 runs 15 residues. Germline assignment: CDR1 ENHRY and CDR2 SYGVKD. In nucleotides, the CDR3 is TGTGCCAACCGGCGGACTAGCGGAATGAACAATGAGCAGTTCTTC. Protein: CANRRTSGMNNEQFF.

The chain uses TRBV5-1 and TRBJ1-2, with D possibly being TRBD1 (6 bases). Between the trimmed V and J ends, which lost 1 base and 4 bases, there was a span of 29 bases. CDR1 is SGHRS, CDR2 YFSETQ, per germline. CDR3 size: 20 residues. The CDR3 loop reads CASSLPVQGSLLEKLYGYTF. DNA for the CDR3: TGCGCCAGCAGCTTGCCCGTCCAGGGGTCGTTACTAGAGAAGCTCTATGGCTACACCTTC.

This chain uses TRBV5-4 with TRBJ1-1; 10 positions match TRBD1. V was clipped by 5 bases and J by 0 bases; unmatched bases: 10. Germline V lookup: CDR1 SGHNT, CDR2 YYREEE (reference sequence). The CDR3 consists of 17 residues. The CDR3 here is CASRPGQGSDMNTEAFF. The DNA for the CDR3 is TGTGCCAGCAGGCCGGGACAGGGGTCCGACATGAACACTGAAGCTTTCTTT.

The table lists this clone with a few counts. The chain employs TRBV5-4 and TRBJ1-4, with a possible D match to TRBD1 (5 bases). The V end lost 1 base, the J end lost 13 bases, and 14 bases lay between the germline ends. CDR1 and CDR2 (germline): SGHNT, YYREEE (reference sequence). The CDR3 sequence is 13 residues long. The CDR3 DNA reads TGTGCCAGCAGCTTGTGGGGGGGGAGGAGACTGTTTTTT. This sequence encodes CASSLWGGRRLFF.

The J gene is TRBJ1-5, the V gene TRBV4-3; possibly TRBD1 for D (5 bases). CDR3 length: 15 amino acids. Deletions cut 4 bases from V and 2 bases from J, with 12 bases between. CDR1 and CDR2 from the germline V gene are LGHNA and YSLEER. In DNA, the CDR3 is TGCGCCAGCAGCCCACTGGGACTACGCAATCAGCCCCAGCATTTT. As protein: CASSPLGLRNQPQHF.

The chain couples TRBV4-3 to TRBJ1-2, with D unclear. Trimming took 3 bases from V and 4 from J, leaving 21 bases between them. Germline V gene lookup returns CDR1 LGHNA and CDR2 YSLEER. This CDR3 is built from 17 residues. CDR3 sequence (DNA): TGCGCCAGCAGCCAGCCCAGCCAAATAGCAGCCCGCTATGGCTACACCTTC. Protein: CASSQPSQIAARYGYTF.

This chain joins TRBV6-4 and TRBJ2-1, with D perhaps TRBD2 (5 bases). There are 13 residues in the CDR3. Per the germline V gene, CDR1 is MRHNA and CDR2 is SNTAGT. Trimming removed 3 bases at V and 8 bases at J, with 11 bases between. CDR3 coding DNA: TGTGCCAGCAGTGAGGGCGGGTCCGATGAGCAGTTCTTC. Translating gives CASSEGGSDEQFF.

Only one count was recorded for this clone. The chain uses TRBV4-3 and TRBJ1-2; D is unclear. CDR1 is LGHNA and CDR2 is YSLEER in the germline V gene. The CDR3 runs to 14 residues. Trimming shortened V by 1 base and J by 3 bases, and 9 bases separated the two germline ends. The CDR3, as DNA: TGCGCCAGCAGCCAAGTAGAGACTCACTATGGCTACACCTTC. This encodes CASSQVETHYGYTF.